These 14 T cell receptor beta chains were all obtained from the same sample, sequenced in a study of OX40 agonist ivuxolimab in advanced cancers. Some clones are missing from TCRdb's copy, which holds only in-frame ones; the method was immunoSEQ multiplex PCR. The sample consists of fewer than 95,000 clones, approximately 90% of them appearing once. The starting material was CD4+ or CD8+ T cells sorted from blood, obtained in a trial of the OX40 agonist ivuxolimab. The receptors were gathered from an adult with an advanced solid tumor such as melanoma, head and neck, liver or kidney cancer.

The chain has TRBV5-6 and TRBJ2-3; 8 bases are a match to TRBD2. Trimming took 2 bases from V and 5 from J; bases not matched to a gene: 13. Germline V gives CDR1 SGHDT, CDR2 YYEEEE. The CDR3 is 17 amino acids. The CDR3 nucleotides are TGTGCCAGCAGCTTTGGGACTAGGGCCGAAGATGAAGATACGCAGTATTTT. It specifies CASSFGTRAEDEDTQYF.

This clone has just one count. The genes are TRBV29-1 and TRBJ2-6, with unresolved D. This CDR3 contains 15 residues. In germline, CDR1 is SQVTM, CDR2 ANQGSEA. Trimming shortened V by 0 bases and J by 1 base, and 7 bases separated the two germline ends. The CDR3 reads CSVEEWASGANVLTF. Here the CDR3 DNA reads TGCAGCGTTGAAGAATGGGCATCTGGGGCCAACGTCCTGACTTTC.

The chain recombines TRBV11-2 with TRBJ2-2, with 8 positions matching TRBD2. The CDR3 has 16 amino acids. CDR1 is SGHAT, CDR2 FQNNGV, per germline. With 10 bases clipped from V and 4 bases from J, the junction kept 14 bases outside the gene matches. The CDR3: CATAPISAGGTGELFF. Written as DNA, the CDR3 is TGTGCCACGGCACCTATTAGTGCGGGAGGCACCGGGGAGCTGTTTTTT.

The chain joins TRBV28 to TRBJ2-7; D not resolved. CDR3 length equals 16 residues. V dropped 1 base and J dropped 2 bases, with 15 bases sitting between them. Germline lookup yields CDR1 MDHEN and CDR2 SYDVKM. The DNA of the CDR3 is TGTGCCAGCAGTTTATTGCCGTCAGCATTAGCCTACGAGCAGTACTTC. Encoded protein: CASSLLPSALAYEQYF.

The V call is TRBV13, the J call TRBJ2-1; 7 bases align to TRBD2. The CDR3 consists of 17 residues. Germline CDR1 is PRHDT and CDR2 is FYEKMQ (reference sequence). V shed 3 bases, J shed 0 bases, and the junction held 8 bases outside the gene matches. The CDR3 loop reads CASSFNRDYLSYNEQFF. The DNA for the CDR3 is TGTGCCAGCAGCTTTAACCGGGACTACCTCTCCTACAATGAGCAGTTCTTC. Filled out from reference TRBV13 and TRBJ2-1, the complete variable domain reads AAGVIQSPRHLIKEKRETATLKCYPIPRHDTVYWYQQGPGQDPQFLISFYEKMQSDKGSIPDRFSAQQFSDYHSELNMSSLELGDSALYFCASSFNRDYLSYNEQFFGPGTRLTVL.

This chain connects TRBV10-3 to TRBJ2-4, with 11 nucleotides matching TRBD2. V shed 10 bases and J 2 bases; nucleotides not matched to a gene: 4. Germline V lookup: CDR1 ENHRY, CDR2 SYGVKD. There are 14 residues in the CDR3. CDR3 residues: CATVAGGPKNIQYF. DNA for the CDR3: TGTGCCACCGTAGCGGGAGGGCCCAAAAACATTCAGTACTTC.

J is TRBJ1-2 and V is TRBV9; D gene unclear. The CDR3 is 14 residues long. CDR1 and CDR2 from the germline V gene are SGDLS and YYNGEE. The V end was cut by 3 bases, the J end by 4 bases, with 13 bases between. The CDR3: CASSGSFAPYGYTF. CDR3 nucleotides: TGTGCCAGCAGCGGATCCTTCGCTCCCTATGGCTACACCTTC.

This chain links TRBV30 with TRBJ2-5; D is possibly TRBD1 or TRBD2 (6 bases each). Germline CDR1 GTSNPN, CDR2 SVGIG (reference sequence). CDR3 length: 15 residues. Deletions cut 2 bases from V and 2 bases from J, with 15 bases between. The CDR3: CAWSRGQYNQETQYF. In nucleotides, the CDR3 is TGTGCCTGGAGTCGGGGGCAGTATAATCAAGAGACCCAGTACTTC.

The V and J genes are TRBV9 and TRBJ2-2; D gene ambiguous. The germline V gene encodes CDR1 SGDLS and CDR2 YYNGEE. This CDR3 comprises 13 residues. The ends were cut back, 0 bases at V and 7 bases at J, with 7 bases in the middle. CDR3 residues: CASSVDQIGELFF. CDR3 DNA: TGTGCCAGCAGCGTAGATCAGATCGGGGAGCTGTTTTTT.

This chain joins TRBV5-1 and TRBJ2-7; D uncertain. CDR1 and CDR2 from the germline V gene are SGHRS and YFSETQ. CDR3 size: 12 residues. The ends were cut back, 0 bases at V and 2 bases at J, with 3 bases in the middle. The CDR3 reads CASSLVAYEQYF. The CDR3 DNA reads as TGCGCCAGCAGCTTGGTGGCCTACGAGCAGTACTTC. Full variable domain (missing parts from reference TRBV5-1 and TRBJ2-7): KAGVTQTPRYLIKTRGQQVTLSCSPISGHRSVSWYQQTPGQGLQFLFEYFSETQRNKGNFPGRFSGRQFSNSRSEMNVSTLELGDSALYLCASSLVAYEQYFGPGTRLTVT.

The chain couples TRBV5-5 to TRBJ1-3, with D possibly being TRBD1 (5 bases). The V gene's germline CDR1 is SGHKS and CDR2 YYEKEE (reference sequence). V was clipped by 2 bases and J by 2 bases, with 8 bases between them. CDR3 length: 14 amino acids. CDR3: CASSLGGAGNTIYF. The CDR3 region has the DNA TGTGCCAGCAGCTTAGGAGGGGCTGGAAACACCATATATTTT. The full variable domain, completed using reference TRBV5-5 and TRBJ1-3, is DAGVTQSPTHLIKTRGQQVTLRCSPISGHKSVSWYQQVLGQGPQFIFQYYEKEERGRGNFPDRFSARQFPNYSSELNVNALLLGDSALYLCASSLGGAGNTIYFGEGSWLTVV.

The rearrangement joins TRBV11-3 to TRBJ2-2; TRBD2 agrees at 7 bases. The CDR3 covers 13 residues. Germline lookup yields CDR1 SGHNT and CDR2 YENEEA. The junction had 4 bases not matched to a gene; V was cut back by 4 bases and J by 8 bases. The CDR3 DNA sequence: TGTGCCAGCAGCTGGGGGGGATCTGGGGAGCTGTTTTTT. It yields the protein CASSWGGSGELFF.

V is TRBV28 and J is TRBJ1-2; no clear D gene. V lost 1 base to trimming and J lost 9 bases, with 15 bases between them. The CDR3 sequence is 14 residues long. Germline-derived CDR1 and CDR2 are MDHEN and SYDVKM. The DNA for the CDR3 is TGTGCCAGCAGTTTATTTATAGGACCGGTTAGCTACACCTTC. It encodes CASSLFIGPVSYTF.

This chain links TRBV5-5 with TRBJ2-7; a possible D gene is TRBD2 (6 bases). Germline CDR1 SGHKS, CDR2 YYEKEE (reference sequence). The CDR3 contains 16 residues. Trimming shortened V by 4 bases and J by 0 bases, and 17 bases separated the two germline ends. The CDR3 sequence is CASSAYRDFCSYEQYF. Here the CDR3 DNA reads TGTGCCAGCAGCGCCTACCGGGACTTCTGCTCCTACGAGCAGTACTTC.